The following is a T cell receptor beta chain sequence with its context. Its matching antigen is unknown. The data derive from a study of Ad26.COV2.S vaccination and SARS-CoV-2 variants. Profiling relied on immunoSEQ multiplex PCR, and the TCRdb table lists in-frame clones only, not all of them. The table lists roughly 400,000 clones, 89% of them singletons. The sample's treatment: some 20 received Ad26.COV2.S at low or high dose, single or two shots; about 5 received placebo; per-sample allocation not given. Sampling took place 63 days after the first vaccine or placebo injection. The CDR3 totals 13 residues. The V and J ends lost 6 bases and 0 bases respectively, with 9 bases between them. Germline V lookup: CDR1 MDHEN, CDR2 SYDVKM. The study's findings and limits: Vaccinees and placebo recipients showed similar non-spike TCR breadth.

The specimen was peripheral blood, collected in a trial of Ad26.COV2.S vaccine versus placebo. This chain connects TRBV28 to TRBJ2-7; a weak D match, TRBD1 (5 bases). This clonotype originated in a person between 18 and 59 years old who received the Ad26.COV2.S COVID-19 vaccine or a placebo. The CDR3 nucleotides are TGTGCCAGCAGAGGGGTTATCTCCTACGAGCAGTACTTC. This sequence encodes CASRGVISYEQYF.